The subject of this entry is one TCR beta chain. Its antigen is not known. Assay: immunoSEQ multiplex PCR; the TCRdb copy retains only in-frame clones and omits some. In the table there are hundreds of thousands of clones, roughly 88% of which are singletons. This record comes from a study of cytomegalovirus exposure and HLA in healthy donors. Study-wide results and limits: Three CMV-associated chains were confirmed in vitro to be specific for CMV antigens.

The CDR3 is 15 residues long. The V gene's germline CDR1 is MNHEY and CDR2 SVGAGI. Between the trimmed V and J ends, which lost 6 bases and 6 bases, there was a span of 20 bases. J is TRBJ1-2 and V is TRBV6-5; D perhaps matches TRBD1 (6 bases). This clonotype was sampled from a woman younger than 30 in good health and CMV-seronegative. The sequenced sample consisted of PBMCs. The CDR3 region is CASSRDTSLADGYTF. Written as DNA, the CDR3 is TGTGCCAGCAGCCGGGACACTTCTTTGGCGGATGGCTACACCTTC.